This T cell receptor beta chain was captured by sequencing in a study of T-cell reconstitution after alpha-beta-depleted transplantation in children (dated by TCRdb to 2015 to 2016). Concerning the study at large: T-cell immune reconstitution after TCRalphabeta/CD19-depleted allogeneic hematopoietic cell transplantation in children was quantitatively tracked in the study by means of TCR repertoire profiling. Points the paper makes about the study in general: About two months after transplant, the apparently early recovery of alphabetaT-cell counts reportedly depended on just several hundred clones that had expanded rapidly and came from non-depleted graft cells. The high TCRbeta diversity at day 60 in some patients was ascribed to recipient T cells and intrathymic progenitors that had survived conditioning. Hyperexpanded clone frequencies declined over subsequent months; after one year, T-cell counts and TCRbeta diversity were mostly attributed to newly produced T cells.

Interpreted using the paper, the treatment or condition label stands for: allogeneic hematopoietic cell transplantation with graft depleted of TCRalphabeta T cells and CD19 B cells. The transplant recipients were children given TCRalphabeta/CD19-depleted allogeneic hematopoietic cell grafts. Libraries were built with PCR. TCRdb shows the sequencer as Illumina HiSeq 2500. TCR libraries were prepared with molecular barcoding, using unique molecular identifiers to normalize TCRbeta repertoire quantification. TCRdb trimmed the raw reads at Q25, called clones with MiXCR and kept productive beta chains. Entries that share a CDR3 protein sequence are merged under the most common genes and DNA. This sample is represented by about a million distinct CDR3 sequences; about 29% of them were singletons. The ten largest make up 25% to 35% of the sample. Reading the germline V gene gives CDR1 SGHRS and CDR2 YFSETQ. The CDR3, from cysteine to phenylalanine, totals 17 residues. The entry retains the CDR3 DNA only, 51 bases that are in frame from base 1. V and J are truncated by 3 bases and 6 bases respectively, leaving an intervening sequence of 25 bases.

This clonotype has ten or more counts. This clone's antigen is unknown. Base qualities are missing; no much larger clone stands one base away. The specimen was PBMCs, mostly from graft donor cells, collected 360 days after TCRalphabeta/CD19-depleted stem cell transplant. The chain is encoded by TRBV5-1 joined to TRBJ2-7; the D call is tentative, TRBD1 or TRBD2, as each matches 6 bases. The source of this sequence is a boy less than two years old who had a stem cell transplant for SCID, so the T cells may come from the graft donor. The DNA sequence is as follows: TGCGCCAGCAGCTCACGGGGGCACGGACAGTTCCCAATCGAGCAGTACTTC. Translated, this gives CASSSRGHGQFPIEQYF.